This TCR beta chain was identified during a study of neurological immune-mediated disorders. Each sequencing run yielded over 160 million TCR-beta sequences from 15-18 subjects. TCRdb re-called the 5' RACE reads through MiXCR, storing one row per CDR3 protein. Among about 10,000 distinct CDR3 sequences listed, roughly 21% were seen once. V lost 8 bases, J lost 2 bases, and 13 bases lay in between. The CDR3 covers 15 residues. In germline, CDR1 is LGHDT, CDR2 YNNKEL (reference sequence). In the case of this clonotype: Its target is not known.

Study findings and constraints: It was HTLV-1-associated myelopathy that showed the most TCR clonal expansion, while multiple sclerosis showed the least, falling below healthy controls.

Sequencing used CD8+ T cells from blood. The gene calls are TRBV3-1 and TRBJ1-6, with a tentative D call TRBD1 (5 bases). This clonotype originated in a woman between 55 and 75 years old with HTLV-1-associated myelopathy (HAM/TSP). CDR3 loop: CASQDQGAYNSPLHF. CDR3 sequence (DNA): TGTGCCAGCCAAGATCAGGGTGCCTATAATTCACCCCTCCACTTT.